This T cell receptor (delta chain) was sequenced in a study of fetal and pediatric gammadelta thymocytes (dated by TCRdb to the early 2020s). About the study as a whole: Previously published data and newly generated, unpublished data were combined in the bulk gammadelta thymocyte repertoires, which were used to strengthen a single-cell study of gammadelta thymocyte development. In total, the bulk gammadelta thymocyte repertoire set covered ten or so subjects, made up of 7 pediatric thymus donors and 3 fetal thymus donors. The bulk gammadelta thymocyte repertoires combined unpublished data with previously published data (refs 27,28). To increase subject numbers and strengthen the CDR3 publicity analysis, bulk TCR repertoire data were added.

What the work shows at the level of the full study, not this receptor alone: Compared with post-natal repertoires, fetal gammadelta thymocyte repertoires were previously reported to be enriched for TRDV2, TRGV8 and TRGV9 usage, low N additions and public CDR3s.

A distance of 9 bases separates the germline ends of V and J, which lose 3 bases and 4 bases respectively. The CDR3 has 15 amino acids, counting the end cysteine and phenylalanine. The DNA shown is the 45-base CDR3, in frame from base 1. In the germline V gene, CDR1 corresponds to GEAIGNYY and CDR2 to EKD. Reads for this sample came from an Illumina MiSeq. The study's own analysis went as follows. For publicity analysis, the Vgamma9Vdelta2 and nonVgamma9Vdelta2 bulk CDR3 files of each subject were merged into one combined repertoire per subject. CDR3 publicity was scored from 0 to 19 by checking each amino acid sequence across 9 single-cell datasets and approximately 9 bulk repertoires, using base R and dplyr. TCRdb reran clone calling on the public reads with CATT; rows sharing one DNA sequence were then combined. The authors' filters were not applied to this entry. This sample has about 1,400 delta-chain clones in its table, and roughly 9.9% of those were observed once. Roughly an eighth of the sample comes from the top ten.

In Singapore, elective pregnancy terminations performed for socio-psychological reasons at about 14 to 22 weeks estimated gestational age were the source of the fetal thymuses. All fetuses were assessed as structurally normal by ultrasound before termination and by gross morphological examination after termination. For staining, thymocytes received Zombie NIR viability dye along with antibodies against CD3 (UCHT1), TCRgammadelta (11F2), TCRVgamma9 (IMMU360) and TCRVdelta2 (IMMU389). TRD and TRG CDR3 repertoires were generated in bulk, separately, from sorted Vgamma9Vdelta2 and nonVgamma9Vdelta2 gammadelta thymocytes obtained from human fetal and pediatric thymuses. Thymic cell suspensions were made from fetal and post-natal thymuses as previously described. NonVgamma9Vdelta2 thymocytes were sorted as CD3+ gammadeltaTCR+ cells that did not have the Vgamma9+Vdelta2+ phenotype. Cell sorting was done on a FACS Aria III cell sorter (BD Biosciences).

This clone is considered medium-sized (0.01 to 0.1%). Its binding antigen is unknown. No much larger clone exists at a distance of one base, and base qualities are not known. Sequencing used non-Vgamma9Vdelta2 gamma-delta T cells from the thymus. The sample's cell subset or site, from its label and the paper: CD3+gammadeltaTCR+ thymocytes not co-expressing Vgamma9 and Vdelta2. This sequence was found in a human fetus. The rearranged segments are TRDV2 and TRDJ3, and perhaps TRDD3 as D gene, on 6 matching bases. TCRdb gives no J gene; it was assigned here by matching the DNA to germline. The CDR3 protein sequence reads: CACDWGSWDTRQMFF. The DNA sequence is given as TGTGCCTGTGACTGGGGGTCTTGGGACACCCGACAGATGTTTTTC.